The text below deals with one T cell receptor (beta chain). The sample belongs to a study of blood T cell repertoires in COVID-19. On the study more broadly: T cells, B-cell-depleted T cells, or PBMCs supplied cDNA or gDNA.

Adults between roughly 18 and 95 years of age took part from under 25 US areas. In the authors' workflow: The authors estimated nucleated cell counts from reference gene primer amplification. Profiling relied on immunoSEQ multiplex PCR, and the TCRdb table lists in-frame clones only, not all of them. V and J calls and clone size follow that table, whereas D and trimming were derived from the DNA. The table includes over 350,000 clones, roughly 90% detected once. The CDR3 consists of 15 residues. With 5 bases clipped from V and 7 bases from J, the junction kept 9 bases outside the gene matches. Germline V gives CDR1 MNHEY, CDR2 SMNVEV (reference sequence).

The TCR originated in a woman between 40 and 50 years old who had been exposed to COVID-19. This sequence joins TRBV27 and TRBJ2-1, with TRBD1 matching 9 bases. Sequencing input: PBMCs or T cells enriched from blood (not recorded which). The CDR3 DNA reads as TGTGCCAGCAGTCGGTGGGGACAGGGAGGTAATGAGCAGTTCTTC. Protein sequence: CASSRWGQGGNEQFF.